This TCR beta chain was captured by sequencing in a study of T-cell reconstitution after alpha-beta-depleted transplantation in children. Notes on the study in general: Some patients' high day-60 TCRbeta diversity was attributed to recipient cells surviving conditioning.

Germline values: CDR1 MGHRA, CDR2 YSYEKL. This CDR3 region has 14 residues. J was trimmed by 5 bases and V by 4 bases; bases with no gene match: 4. This sample's TCRbeta library carried unique molecular identifier barcodes. TCRdb fed the PCR reads into MiXCR, producing one record per CDR3 protein. The sample contains 700,000 or so distinct CDR3 sequences, less than 15% of which appear only once. For this clonotype: Its specificity is unknown.

This receptor was identified in a girl aged 2 to 9 with congenital amegakaryocytic thrombocytopenia, due to receive a stem cell transplant. The starting material was PBMCs, obtained before TCRalphabeta/CD19-depleted stem cell transplant. This chain uses TRBV4-1 with TRBJ2-5, with 10 nucleotides matching TRBD2. The CDR3 reads CASSLSGRMETQYF. In nucleotides, the CDR3 is TGCGCCAGCAGCCTTAGCGGGAGGATGGAGACCCAGTACTTC.